The next 21 T cell receptor beta chains were all read from a single sample in a study of blood T cell repertoires in COVID-19. The protocol was immunoSEQ multiplex PCR, while the TCRdb copy is restricted to in-frame clones and leaves out a portion. The data show 180,000 or so clones, with 85% to 90% seen just once and 0.99% held by the top ten. Sequenced sample: peripheral blood. Receptors originate from a man younger than 35 with acute or convalescent COVID-19.

CDR3 in DNA: TGTGCCATCACCGCGTCCGGGGGTAACTATGGCTACACCTTC. Encoded protein: CAITASGGNYGYTF. The chain employs TRBV10-3 and TRBJ1-2, with D perhaps matching TRBD1 (5 bases). The CDR3 runs to 14 residues. Germline lookup yields CDR1 ENHRY and CDR2 SYGVKD. V lost 7 bases to trimming and J lost 1 base, with 13 bases between them.

This clone occurred once. The chain is built from TRBV11-2 and TRBJ1-1, with D uncertain. V lost 5 bases, J lost 1 base, and 14 bases lay in between. Per the germline V gene, CDR1 is SGHAT and CDR2 is FQNNGV. This CDR3 has 15 residues. The DNA for the CDR3 is TGTGCCAGCAGCGAAACTTTTGATTGGAACACTGAAGCTTTCTTT. It encodes CASSETFDWNTEAFF.

This chain joins TRBV4-1 and TRBJ1-2; 7 bases match TRBD1. V shed 9 bases and J 4 bases; nucleotides not matched to a gene: 8. This CDR3 is 13 amino acids long. The germline V gene encodes CDR1 MGHRA and CDR2 YSYEKL. Here the CDR3 reads CASRRAGGYGYTF. The CDR3 DNA reads TGCGCCAGTAGGCGAGCAGGGGGCTATGGCTACACCTTC.

The chain couples TRBV18 to TRBJ1-2, with a possible D match to TRBD1 (6 bases). The germline CDR1 and CDR2 sequences are KGHSH and LQKENI. V lost 3 bases and J 0 bases, leaving 14 bases between the germline ends. The CDR3 sequence is 16 residues long. The CDR3 protein is CASSPLPDRSNYGYTF. CDR3 nucleotides: TGTGCCAGCTCACCCCTTCCGGACAGATCTAACTATGGCTACACCTTC.

The genes are TRBV30 and TRBJ2-3; 7 bases agree with TRBD1. Germline V gene sequence: CDR1 GTSNPN, CDR2 SVGIG (reference sequence). Trimming removed 3 bases from V and 2 bases from J; junction bases left unmatched: 5. The length of the CDR3 is 14 residues. DNA for the CDR3: TGTGCCTGGAGGAGGACAGGAGACACAGATACGCAGTATTTT. This codes for CAWRRTGDTDTQYF.

The CDR3 protein is CASSSVGGATDTQYF. CDR3 sequence (DNA): TGTGCCAGCAGCTCGGTCGGGGGGGCGACAGATACGCAGTATTTT. J is TRBJ2-3 and V is TRBV6-5, with TRBD2 matching over 8 bases. Germline loops: CDR1 MNHEY, CDR2 SVGAGI. V lost 6 bases to trimming and J lost 3 bases; unmatched junction nucleotides: 8. The length of the CDR3 is 15 residues.

The genes are TRBV4-1 and TRBJ1-4, with D possibly matching TRBD1 (6 bases). Germline V gene data show CDR1 as MGHRA and CDR2 as YSYEKL. This CDR3 comprises 14 residues. V shed 3 bases and J shed 5 bases, with 10 bases lying between them. The CDR3 loop is CASSQTGSNEKLFF. The CDR3 DNA reads TGCGCCAGCAGCCAGACAGGATCCAATGAAAAACTGTTTTTT.

The V gene is TRBV3-1 (or the pseudogene TRBV3-2), the J gene TRBJ1-2; D may be TRBD1 (6 bases). There are 14 residues in the CDR3. The V and J ends lost 1 base and 4 bases respectively, with 10 bases between them. The germline V gene encodes CDR1 LGHDT and CDR2 YNNKEL (reference sequence). CDR3 amino acids: CASSQGTELYGYTF. In nucleotides, the CDR3 is TGTGCCAGCAGCCAAGGGACAGAGCTCTATGGCTACACCTTC.

This rearrangement joins TRBV3-1 (or the pseudogene TRBV3-2) to TRBJ1-1; 8 bases map to TRBD1. Trimming cost V 4 bases and J 3 bases; bases outside gene matches: 1. CDR3 size: 13 residues. CDR1 is LGHDT and CDR2 is YNNKEL in the germline V gene (reference sequence). DNA of the CDR3: TGTGCCAGCAGCCCGACAGGGGACACTGAAGCTTTCTTT. This translates into CASSPTGDTEAFF.

The CDR3 sequence: CASRPLAGTGGTEAFF. The CDR3 DNA is TGTGCCAGCAGACCCCTAGCTGGGACAGGGGGTACTGAAGCTTTCTTT. This chain connects TRBV6-6 to TRBJ1-1, with 11 bases matching TRBD1. Per germline, CDR1 MNHNY and CDR2 SVGAGI (reference sequence). The CDR3 has 16 residues. V trimming: 6 bases; J trimming: 5 bases; junction bases outside the gene matches: 11.

V usage is TRBV28 and J usage is TRBJ2-6, with 8 bases identical to TRBD2. The CDR3 length is 15 residues. CDR1 is MDHEN, CDR2 SYDVKM, per germline. V lost 5 bases to trimming and J lost 4 bases; unmatched junction nucleotides: 4. The CDR3 spells CASSRIAGGANVLTF. As DNA, the CDR3 is TGTGCCAGCAGTCGCATAGCGGGAGGGGCCAACGTCCTGACTTTC.

J is TRBJ2-2 and V is TRBV12-3 or TRBV12-4; 9 nucleotides agree with TRBD1. The CDR3 extends over 13 amino acids. V was clipped by 11 bases and J by 5 bases; unmatched bases: 6. CDR3 protein: CAGGQGNTGELFF. As DNA, the CDR3 is TGTGCCGGCGGACAGGGGAATACCGGGGAGCTGTTTTTT.

V and J are TRBV24-1 and TRBJ2-3; 12 nucleotides agree with TRBD1. Germline assignment: CDR1 KGHDR and CDR2 SFDVKD. The CDR3 runs to 15 residues. V shed 7 bases and J 4 bases; nucleotides not matched to a gene: 5. In DNA form, the CDR3 reads TGTGCCACCAGAGGGACAGGGGGCAAGTCAGATACGCAGTATTTT. As protein: CATRGTGGKSDTQYF.

The CDR3: CATSDRGSERGYTF. The CDR3 DNA follows: TGTGCCACCAGTGATCGAGGGTCAGAGAGGGGCTACACCTTC. This chain joins TRBV24-1 and TRBJ1-2; D gene ambiguous. The CDR3 covers 14 residues. Trimming cost V 3 bases and J 8 bases, with 15 bases left between them. CDR1 and CDR2 from the germline V gene are KGHDR and SFDVKD.

The chain joins TRBV27 to TRBJ2-2; D remains unclear. The CDR3 totals 14 residues. Germline values: CDR1 MNHEY, CDR2 SMNVEV (reference sequence). Trimming pared 8 bases from V and 2 bases from J, leaving 12 bases between. The CDR3 DNA reads TGTGCCAGCCGAAAGCAGGCCAACACCGGGGAGCTGTTTTTT. It translates to CASRKQANTGELFF.

The genes are TRBV7-2 and TRBJ2-2, with 7 bases lining up with TRBD1. Germline V gene sequence: CDR1 SGHTA, CDR2 FQGNSA. CDR3 length: 15 amino acids. V lost 5 bases to trimming and J lost 1 base; unmatched junction nucleotides: 4. CDR3: CASSETGQNTGELFF. The CDR3 DNA reads as TGTGCCAGCAGCGAGACAGGGCAGAACACCGGGGAGCTGTTTTTT.

The chain combines TRBV12-3 or TRBV12-4 with TRBJ1-3, with D possibly being TRBD1 (6 bases). V lost 4 bases and J lost 16, with 14 bases in between. The CDR3 covers 11 residues. CDR3 loop: CASSYRGTHYF. In nucleotides, the CDR3 is TGTGCCAGCAGTTATAGGGGGACCCACTATTTT.

J is TRBJ1-1 and V is TRBV6-5, with D unresolved. Germline CDR1 is MNHEY and CDR2 is SVGAGI. The germline V and J ends were trimmed by 6 bases and 3 bases, with 17 bases remaining between them. The CDR3 spans 15 residues. The CDR3 nucleotides are TGTGCCAGCAGAATACGCCAGGATTGGGACACTGAAGCTTTCTTT. This encodes CASRIRQDWDTEAFF.

This clone came up a few times. The chain's CDR3 is CASRQPAGVYNEQFF. In DNA form, the CDR3 reads TGTGCCAGCAGACAACCAGCGGGGGTCTACAATGAGCAGTTCTTC. The chain couples TRBV28 to TRBJ2-1; the match to TRBD2 covers 8 bases. V dropped 6 bases and J dropped 3; count of bases not matched to a gene: 7. The CDR3 is 15 amino acids. Germline V gene sequence: CDR1 MDHEN, CDR2 SYDVKM.

This clone is a singleton in its sample. This chain joins TRBV19 and TRBJ1-4, with a weak D call TRBD1 (5 bases). Trimming took off 3 bases at V and 8 bases at J, with 16 bases between the two ends. Looked up from germline, CDR1 is LNHDA and CDR2 is SQIVND (reference sequence). The CDR3 is 15 amino acids. The CDR3 spells CASSISGGIHEKLFF. The CDR3 DNA follows: TGTGCCAGTAGTATTTCCGGGGGTATTCACGAAAAACTGTTTTTT.

This clone was seen once. The chain joins TRBV11-2 to TRBJ2-1; tentatively, D is TRBD2 (5 bases). V lost 0 bases to trimming and J lost 3 bases, with 6 bases between them. The germline CDR1 and CDR2 sequences are SGHAT and FQNNGV. This CDR3 has 14 residues. CDR3 nucleotide sequence: TGTGCCAGCAGCTTAGAGGGAGTCTACAATGAGCAGTTCTTC. This encodes CASSLEGVYNEQFF. The full variable domain, with the rest looked up from reference TRBV11-2 and TRBJ2-1, is EAGVAQSPRYKIIEKRQSVAFWCNPISGHATLYWYQQILGQGPKLLIQFQNNGVVDDSQLPKDRFSAERLKGVDSTLKIQPAKLEDSAVYLCASSLEGVYNEQFFGPGTRLTVL.